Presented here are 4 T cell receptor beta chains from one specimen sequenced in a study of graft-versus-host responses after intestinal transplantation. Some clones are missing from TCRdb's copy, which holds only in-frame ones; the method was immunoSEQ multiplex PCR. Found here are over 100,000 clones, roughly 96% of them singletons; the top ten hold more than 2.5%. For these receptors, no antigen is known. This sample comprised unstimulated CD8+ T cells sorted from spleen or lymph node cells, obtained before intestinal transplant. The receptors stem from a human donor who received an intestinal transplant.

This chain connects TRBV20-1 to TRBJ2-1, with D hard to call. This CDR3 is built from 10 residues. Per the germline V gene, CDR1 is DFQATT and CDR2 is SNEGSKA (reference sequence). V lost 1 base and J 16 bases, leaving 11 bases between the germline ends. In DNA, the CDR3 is TGCAGTGCTAGAGGGCCGGACGTATTCTTC. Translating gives CSARGPDVFF.

CDR3 loop: CASRERGTTEAFF. CDR3 DNA: TGTGCCAGCAGAGAGAGGGGTACCACTGAAGCTTTCTTT. This sequence joins TRBV2 and TRBJ1-1, with D possibly TRBD1 on 5 matching bases. The CDR3 sequence is 13 residues long. Germline CDR1 SNHLY, CDR2 FYNNEI. Trimming stripped 6 bases from V and 4 bases from J, with 12 bases between.

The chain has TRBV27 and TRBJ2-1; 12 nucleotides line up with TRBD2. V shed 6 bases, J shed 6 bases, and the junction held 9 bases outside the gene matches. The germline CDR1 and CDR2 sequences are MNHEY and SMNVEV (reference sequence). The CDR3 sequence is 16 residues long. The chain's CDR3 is CASSPIGLAGINEQFF. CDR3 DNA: TGTGCCAGCAGCCCTATCGGACTAGCGGGAATCAATGAGCAGTTCTTC.

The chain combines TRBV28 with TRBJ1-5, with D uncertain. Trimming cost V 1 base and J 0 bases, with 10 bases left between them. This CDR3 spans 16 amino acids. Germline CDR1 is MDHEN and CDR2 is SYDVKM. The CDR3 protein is CASSLLTAVSNQPQHF. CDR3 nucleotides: TGTGCCAGCAGTTTATTAACAGCGGTTAGCAATCAGCCCCAGCATTTT.